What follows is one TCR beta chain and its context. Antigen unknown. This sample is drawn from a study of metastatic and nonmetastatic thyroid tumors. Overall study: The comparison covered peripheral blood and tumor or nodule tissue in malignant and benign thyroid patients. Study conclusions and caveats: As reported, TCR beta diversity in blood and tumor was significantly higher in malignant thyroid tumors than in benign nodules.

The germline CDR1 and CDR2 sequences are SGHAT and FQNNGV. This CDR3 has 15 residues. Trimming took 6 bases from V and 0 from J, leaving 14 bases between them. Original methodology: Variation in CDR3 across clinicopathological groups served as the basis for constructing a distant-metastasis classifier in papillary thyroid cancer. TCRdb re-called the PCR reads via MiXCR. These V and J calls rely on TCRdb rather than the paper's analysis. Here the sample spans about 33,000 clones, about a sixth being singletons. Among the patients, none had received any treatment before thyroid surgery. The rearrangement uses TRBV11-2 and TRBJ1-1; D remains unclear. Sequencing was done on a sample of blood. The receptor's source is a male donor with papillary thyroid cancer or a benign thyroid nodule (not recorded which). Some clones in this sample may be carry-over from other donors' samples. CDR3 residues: CASSSRWEVNTEAFF. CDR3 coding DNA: TGTGCCAGCAGTTCGAGGTGGGAAGTGAACACTGAAGCTTTCTTT.